A single sample gave rise to the 4 T cell receptor beta chains below, sequenced in a study of Tregs in tolerant kidney transplant recipients (dated by TCRdb to about 2019). The time point label, read with the paper, signifies: blood sample drawn before combined kidney and bone marrow transplant. The method behind the library was the immunoSEQ multiplex PCR assay. The source is immuneACCESS, and TCRdb retained only in-frame sequences with V and J called. Part of the clones is not carried over; for the studies checked, unresolved V genes explain less than half of this, and the remainder is unexplained. This sample's listing comprises under 35,000 clones. The ten top clones hold under 15% of the sample. Sequenced material: CD8+ T cells from blood, taken before the transplant. These receptor sequences come from a human donor who received a combined kidney and bone marrow transplant.

Regarding this clone: The read halts 3 residues ahead of the CDR3 end, with the missing end drawn from the germline J gene. The V gene is TRBV20-1, the J gene TRBJ2-3, with 9 bases lining up with TRBD1. The length of the CDR3 is 13 residues. Per the germline V gene, CDR1 is DFQATT and CDR2 is SNEGSKA (reference sequence). Incomplete CDR3 DNA: TGCAGAGAACAGGGGGCGCGTGCAGATACG. Protein product: CREQGARADT. The whole CDR3 region reads CREQGARADTQYF.

The DNA read from the CDR3 is TGTGCCAGTAGTACTTGGGCCGGGGTAGCGGGAGTATCAGATACG. Residues: CASSTWAGVAGVSDT. The full CDR3 protein reads CASSTWAGVAGVSDTQYF. The rearrangement links TRBV19 to TRBJ2-3; TRBD2 matches 9 bases. The CDR3 goes on 3 residues after the read ends, and that part is filled in from the germline J gene. Trimming removed 4 bases from V and 4 bases from J; junction bases left unmatched: 15. CDR3 length: 18 residues. The V gene's germline CDR1 is LNHDA and CDR2 SQIVND (reference sequence).

Worth noting for this clone: Read sequence stops 3 residues before the CDR3 end, and the germline J gene provides the missing end. The chain joins TRBV20-1 to TRBJ1-4, with TRBD1 identical over 7 bases. The CDR3 has 15 amino acids. J gave up 2 bases and V 3 bases, and 6 bases lay outside the gene matches. The V gene's germline CDR1 is DFQATT and CDR2 SNEGSKA (reference sequence). The CDR3 DNA, read in part, is TGCAGTGCTAGTCCCCCGGGACAGACTAATGAAAAA. The encoded protein is CSASPPGQTNEK. The CDR3 as a whole reads CSASPPGQTNEKLFF.

Comments on this clone: The read gets to within 3 residues of the CDR3 end, and the germline J gene fills in the rest. The chain is built from TRBV6-1 and TRBJ1-5; a possible D gene is TRBD1 (6 bases). Germline-derived CDR1 and CDR2 are MNHNS and SASEGT. This CDR3 spans 16 amino acids. Trimming left V 1 base short and J 5 bases short, with 15 bases between. The sequenced part of the CDR3 DNA is TGTGCCAGCAGTGAAGGGGGGGGCCCCGCTTATCAGCCC. This encodes CASSEGGGPAYQP. The complete CDR3 sequence is CASSEGGGPAYQPQHF.